One T cell receptor (beta chain) is described in this entry. This entry belongs to a study of blood T cell repertoires in COVID-19. Study in general: From T cells, B-cell-depleted T cells, or PBMCs came the material, which was cDNA or gDNA.

Method: immunoSEQ multiplex PCR; TCRdb's copy keeps in-frame clones and lacks some. This sample carries 150,000 to 200,000 clones, 80% to 90% of them seen once, and the ten largest clones take under 9.5%. Trimming took 10 bases from V and 3 from J; bases not matched to a gene: 4. The germline V gene encodes CDR1 MDHEN and CDR2 SYDVKM. The CDR3 covers 13 residues. The sample consisted of peripheral blood. The source of this sequence is a man over 45 with active or convalescent COVID-19. The chain links TRBV28 to TRBJ1-5; 9 bases fit TRBD1. The CDR3 spells CAIGDRDNQPQHF. Here the CDR3 DNA reads TGTGCCATCGGGGACAGGGACAATCAGCCCCAGCATTTT.